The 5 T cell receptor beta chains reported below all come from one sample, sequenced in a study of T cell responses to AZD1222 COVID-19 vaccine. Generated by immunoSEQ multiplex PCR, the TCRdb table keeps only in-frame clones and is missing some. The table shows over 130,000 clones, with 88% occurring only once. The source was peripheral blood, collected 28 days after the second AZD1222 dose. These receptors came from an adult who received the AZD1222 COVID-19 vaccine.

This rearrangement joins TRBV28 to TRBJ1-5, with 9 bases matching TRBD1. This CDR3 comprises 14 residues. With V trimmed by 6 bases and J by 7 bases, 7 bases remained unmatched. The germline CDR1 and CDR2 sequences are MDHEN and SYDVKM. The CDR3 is CASRGQGLGQPQHF. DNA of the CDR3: TGTGCCAGCAGGGGACAGGGTCTAGGACAGCCCCAGCATTTT.

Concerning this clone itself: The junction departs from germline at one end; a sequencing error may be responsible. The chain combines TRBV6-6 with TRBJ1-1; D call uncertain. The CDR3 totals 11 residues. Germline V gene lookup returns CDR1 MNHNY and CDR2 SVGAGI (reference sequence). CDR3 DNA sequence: TGTGCCAGCAGTTACCACACTGGAGCTTTCTTT. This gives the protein CASSYHTGAFF.

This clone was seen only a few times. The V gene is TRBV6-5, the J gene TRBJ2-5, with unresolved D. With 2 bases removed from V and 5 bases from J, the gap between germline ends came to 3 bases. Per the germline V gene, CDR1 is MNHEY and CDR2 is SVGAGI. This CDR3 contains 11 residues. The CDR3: CASSYRETQYF. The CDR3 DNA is TGTGCCAGCAGTTACCGGGAGACCCAGTACTTC.

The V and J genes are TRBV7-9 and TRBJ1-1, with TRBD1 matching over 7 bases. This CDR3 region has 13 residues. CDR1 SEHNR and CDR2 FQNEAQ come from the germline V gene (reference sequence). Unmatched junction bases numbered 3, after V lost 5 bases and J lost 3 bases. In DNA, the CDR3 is TGTGCCAGCAGCCGCGACAGGGACACTGAAGCTTTCTTT. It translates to CASSRDRDTEAFF.

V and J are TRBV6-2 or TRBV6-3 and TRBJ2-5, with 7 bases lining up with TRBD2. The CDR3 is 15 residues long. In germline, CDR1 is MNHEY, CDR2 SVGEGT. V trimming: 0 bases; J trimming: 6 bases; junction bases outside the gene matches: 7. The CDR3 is CASSYSSGGGQTQYF. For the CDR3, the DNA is TGTGCCAGCAGTTACTCTTCGGGGGGTGGGCAGACCCAGTACTTC.